This T cell receptor (beta chain) was sequenced during a study of OX40 agonist ivuxolimab in advanced cancers. This table comes from immunoSEQ multiplex PCR, and its TCRdb copy is limited to in-frame clones, with some not included. This sample has some 150,000 clones; roughly 91% occur once, and the top ten carry 1%. General study points: Individuals who were partial responders at 0.1-3.0 mg/kg had clonal expansion that ranked among the lowest. Expanded clones belonging to CD8+ T cells outnumbered, on average, those of CD4+.

For this clone: The antigen remains undetermined.

V was shortened by 3 bases and J by 2 bases, with 10 bases between the two germline ends. The CDR3 contains 14 residues. Germline V gene sequence: CDR1 MDHEN, CDR2 SYDVKM. The genes are TRBV28 and TRBJ1-1; D is undetermined. The source is an adult with an advanced solid tumor such as melanoma, head and neck, liver or kidney cancer. The sequencing here drew on CD4+ or CD8+ T cells sorted from blood, taken in a trial of the OX40 agonist ivuxolimab. The CDR3 DNA reads as TGTGCCAGCAGTTTGGGGTGGAGAAACACTGAAGCTTTCTTT. Its protein is CASSLGWRNTEAFF.